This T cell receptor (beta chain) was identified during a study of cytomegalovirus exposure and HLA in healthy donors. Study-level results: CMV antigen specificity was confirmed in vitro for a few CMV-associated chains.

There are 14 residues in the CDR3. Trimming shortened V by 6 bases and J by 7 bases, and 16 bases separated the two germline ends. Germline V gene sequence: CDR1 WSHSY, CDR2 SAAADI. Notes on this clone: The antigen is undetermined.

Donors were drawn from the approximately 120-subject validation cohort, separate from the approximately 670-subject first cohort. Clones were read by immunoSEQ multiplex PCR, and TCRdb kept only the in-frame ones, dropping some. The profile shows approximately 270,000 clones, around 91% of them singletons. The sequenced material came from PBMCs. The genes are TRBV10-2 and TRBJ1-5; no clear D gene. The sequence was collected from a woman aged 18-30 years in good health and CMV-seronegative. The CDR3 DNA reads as TGCGCCAGCAGACCGGGAAGGGCTAGGCAGCCCCAGCATTTT. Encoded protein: CASRPGRARQPQHF.